This is a list of T cell receptor beta chains from one sample in a study of T cell responses to AZD1222 COVID-19 vaccine. Here immunoSEQ multiplex PCR was the method, and the copy in TCRdb shows in-frame clones only, minus some. There are roughly 150,000 clones in the sample; 80% to 95% occur only once, and 1.1% to 1.5% lies in the top ten. This material consisted of peripheral blood, taken on day 0 of AZD1222 vaccination. The source is an adult in good health. Both conserved end residues are part of each CDR3. A D gene is named only where the DNA matches it firmly. Expanded clones get a size class; other rows say once, few or many, or leave the size out.

J gene: TRBJ1-1; D gene: NA; V gene: TRBV28; clone size: NA; CDR3 protein: CASSSPAGGRGSTEAFF; CDR3 DNA: TGTGCCAGCAGTTCGCCCGCTGGGGGGCGCGGCAGCACTGAAGCTTTCTTT
J gene: TRBJ1-5; D gene: NA; V gene: TRBV18; clone size: NA; CDR3 protein: CASSPSEGRQPQHF; CDR3 DNA: TGTGCCAGCTCACCAAGCGAAGGTCGTCAGCCCCAGCATTTT
J gene: TRBJ1-2; D gene: NA; V gene: TRBV6-6; clone size: NA; CDR3 protein: CASSYGRAHLNYGYTF; CDR3 DNA: TGTGCCAGCAGTTACGGCCGGGCACACCTAAACTATGGCTACACCTTC
J gene: TRBJ1-1; D gene: NA; V gene: TRBV7-9; clone size: NA; CDR3 protein: CASSLVGGRFTEAFF; CDR3 DNA: TGTGCCAGCAGCTTAGTGGGGGGTCGGTTCACTGAAGCTTTCTTT
J gene: TRBJ2-3; D gene: TRBD1; V gene: TRBV18; clone size: NA; CDR3 protein: CASSPATGGPDTQYF; CDR3 DNA: TGTGCCAGCTCACCGGCGACAGGGGGCCCAGATACGCAGTATTTT
J gene: TRBJ1-6; D gene: TRBD1; V gene: TRBV19; clone size: NA; CDR3 protein: CASSTLPAGTGSYNSPLHF; CDR3 DNA: TGTGCCAGTAGTACCTTACCCGCCGGGACAGGTAGCTATAATTCACCCCTCCACTTT
J gene: TRBJ1-1; D gene: TRBD1; V gene: TRBV6-5; clone size: NA; CDR3 protein: CASRWTGNTEAFF; CDR3 DNA: TGTGCCAGCAGATGGACAGGGAACACTGAAGCTTTCTTT
J gene: TRBJ2-2; D gene: TRBD2; V gene: TRBV7-9; clone size: NA; CDR3 protein: CASSFRGRQRGSTGELFF; CDR3 DNA: TGTGCCAGCAGCTTTAGGGGACGTCAGCGGGGGTCCACCGGGGAGCTGTTTTTT
J gene: TRBJ1-3; D gene: NA; V gene: TRBV5-8; clone size: NA; CDR3 protein: CASSLPVIQGSGNTIYF; CDR3 DNA: TGTGCCAGCAGCTTGCCCGTCATCCAGGGCTCTGGAAACACCATATATTTT
J gene: TRBJ2-3; D gene: TRBD2; V gene: TRBV4-3; clone size: NA; CDR3 protein: CASSQDLAGGPRVADTQYF; CDR3 DNA: TGCGCCAGCAGCCAAGATTTAGCGGGAGGGCCGCGGGTGGCAGATACGCAGTATTTT
J gene: TRBJ2-2; D gene: TRBD1; V gene: TRBV2; clone size: NA; CDR3 protein: CASRGRDRVTGELFF; CDR3 DNA: TGTGCCAGCAGGGGGAGGGACAGGGTCACCGGGGAGCTGTTTTTT
J gene: TRBJ1-3; D gene: NA; V gene: TRBV30; clone size: NA; CDR3 protein: CAWTPQTGNTIYF; CDR3 DNA: TGTGCCTGGACCCCACAGACTGGAAACACCATATATTTT
J gene: TRBJ2-7; D gene: NA; V gene: TRBV9; clone size: NA; CDR3 protein: CASSFGQGLNYEQYF; CDR3 DNA: TGTGCCAGCAGCTTTGGACAGGGACTAAACTACGAGCAGTACTTC
J gene: TRBJ1-2; D gene: NA; V gene: TRBV7-8; clone size: NA; CDR3 protein: CASSFHGRGGEGYTF; CDR3 DNA: TGTGCCAGCAGCTTTCATGGCAGGGGCGGGGAGGGCTACACCTTC
J gene: TRBJ1-5; D gene: NA; V gene: TRBV28; clone size: NA; CDR3 protein: CASAPGHFNQPQHF; CDR3 DNA: TGTGCCAGCGCCCCAGGGCACTTCAATCAGCCCCAGCATTTT
J gene: TRBJ1-1; D gene: NA; V gene: TRBV5-4; clone size: NA; CDR3 protein: CASSLLLGGTEAFF; CDR3 DNA: TGTGCCAGCAGCTTGCTGTTGGGGGGGACTGAAGCTTTCTTT
J gene: TRBJ2-1; D gene: NA; V gene: TRBV19; clone size: once; CDR3 protein: CASSIVSGWEQFF; CDR3 DNA: TGTGCCAGTAGTATAGTATCGGGGTGGGAGCAGTTCTTC
J gene: TRBJ2-1; D gene: NA; V gene: TRBV28; clone size: NA; CDR3 protein: CASSPRLAGNEQFF; CDR3 DNA: TGTGCCAGCAGTCCCCGGCTAGCCGGCAATGAGCAGTTCTTC
J gene: TRBJ2-1; D gene: NA; V gene: TRBV6-1; clone size: NA; CDR3 protein: CASSDLIGVDLASYNEQFF; CDR3 DNA: TGTGCCAGCAGTGATTTGATAGGGGTAGACTTGGCGTCCTACAATGAGCAGTTCTTC
J gene: TRBJ1-2; D gene: TRBD1; V gene: TRBV3-1/TRBV3-2; clone size: NA; CDR3 protein: CASSRPGQGAAGYTF; CDR3 DNA: TGTGCCAGCAGCCGGCCGGGACAGGGCGCGGCTGGCTACACCTTC
J gene: TRBJ2-3; D gene: NA; V gene: TRBV18; clone size: NA; CDR3 protein: CASSRYGVETDTQYF; CDR3 DNA: TGTGCCAGCTCACGTTACGGGGTTGAGACAGATACGCAGTATTTT
J gene: TRBJ1-1; D gene: TRBD1; V gene: TRBV30; clone size: once; CDR3 protein: CAWSPGQGNTEAFF; CDR3 DNA: TGTGCCTGGAGCCCGGGACAGGGCAACACTGAAGCTTTCTTT
J gene: TRBJ1-3; D gene: NA; V gene: TRBV28; clone size: NA; CDR3 protein: CASSLGGGNTIYF; CDR3 DNA: TGTGCCAGCAGTTTAGGGGGTGGAAACACCATATATTTT
J gene: TRBJ2-7; D gene: NA; V gene: TRBV6-5; clone size: NA; CDR3 protein: CASKSLGDSYEQYF; CDR3 DNA: TGTGCCAGCAAGTCATTGGGGGACTCCTACGAGCAGTACTTC
J gene: TRBJ1-1; D gene: NA; V gene: TRBV19; clone size: NA; CDR3 protein: CASKPHPENTEAFF; CDR3 DNA: TGTGCCAGCAAACCCCATCCAGAGAACACTGAAGCTTTCTTT
J gene: TRBJ2-7; D gene: NA; V gene: TRBV29-1; clone size: NA; CDR3 protein: CSVEGRGASYEQYF; CDR3 DNA: TGCAGCGTTGAGGGTCGGGGGGCTTCCTACGAGCAGTACTTC
J gene: TRBJ1-6; D gene: TRBD1; V gene: TRBV27; clone size: NA; CDR3 protein: CASSLSGGRGTGGVRSPLHF; CDR3 DNA: TGTGCCAGCAGTTTATCTGGCGGTCGGGGGACAGGGGGCGTCCGTTCACCCCTCCACTTT
J gene: TRBJ1-5; D gene: TRBD1; V gene: TRBV25-1; clone size: NA; CDR3 protein: CASSVGSTGGAEPQHF; CDR3 DNA: TGTGCCAGCAGTGTTGGCAGTACAGGGGGCGCGGAGCCCCAGCATTTT